The source of this TCR beta chain is a study of identical twins. Germline V gene data show CDR1 as KGHSH and CDR2 as LQKENI. The junction had 8 bases not matched to a gene; V was cut back by 2 bases and J by 1 base. This CDR3 is built from 17 residues. TCRdb processed the 5' RACE reads anew with MiXCR; each CDR3 protein has one entry. Among 500,000 or so distinct CDR3 sequences, approximately 15% were seen once, and the ten largest hold more than 0.8%. Note on this clonotype: Its antigen is unknown.

Study observations and caveats: Where out-of-frame alpha sequences were twin-shared, they showed excess low generation probability.

These data are also associated with another study on yellow fever vaccine responses in identical twins. That source notes: Vaccine-induced T cell responses in twins were reportedly observed to appear partly convergent, partly personalized.

The rearrangement uses TRBV18 and TRBJ2-5; 9 bases match TRBD2. Sequencing input: CD4+ T cells sorted from blood. This receptor was obtained from a woman in her late teens or twenties in good health. CDR3 nucleotides: TGTGCCAGCTCACCAGGAGCGGGAGGCTCCCGCCAAGAGACCCAGTACTTC. Its translation: CASSPGAGGSRQETQYF.